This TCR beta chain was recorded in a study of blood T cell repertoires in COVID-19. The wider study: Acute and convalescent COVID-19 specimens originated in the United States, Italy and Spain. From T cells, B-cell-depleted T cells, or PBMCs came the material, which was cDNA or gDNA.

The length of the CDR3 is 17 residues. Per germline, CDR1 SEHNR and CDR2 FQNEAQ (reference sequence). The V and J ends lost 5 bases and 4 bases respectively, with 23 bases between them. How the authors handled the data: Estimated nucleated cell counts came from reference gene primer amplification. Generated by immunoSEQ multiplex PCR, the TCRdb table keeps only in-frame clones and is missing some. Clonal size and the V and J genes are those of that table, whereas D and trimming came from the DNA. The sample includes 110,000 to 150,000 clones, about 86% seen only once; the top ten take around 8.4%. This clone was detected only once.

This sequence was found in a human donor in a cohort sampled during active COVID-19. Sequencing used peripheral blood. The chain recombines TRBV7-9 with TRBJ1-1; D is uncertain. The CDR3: CASSPAGLHSRSTEAFF. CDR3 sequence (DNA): TGTGCCAGCAGCCCCGCCGGTCTCCATTCCCGGAGCACTGAAGCTTTCTTT.